The 2 T cell receptor beta chains below come from one sample, sequenced in a study of cytomegalovirus exposure and HLA in healthy donors. The PCR was carried out with 60 Vbeta primers and 13 Jbeta primers. Assay used: immunoSEQ multiplex PCR; TCRdb lists only in-frame clones, some missing. This sample yields about 160,000 clones, of which 77% are seen a single time; 1.5% to 2% belongs to the top ten. Sequencing was done on a sample of PBMCs. Receptors were obtained from a woman between 25 and 40 years old in good health and CMV-seronegative.

V and J are TRBV6-5 and TRBJ2-3, with TRBD1 matching 8 bases. V shed 2 bases, J shed 6 bases, and the junction held 10 bases outside the gene matches. CDR3 length: 16 amino acids. CDR1 and CDR2 (germline): MNHEY, SVGAGI. DNA for the CDR3: TGTGCCAGCAGTTACCGGGCAGGGGGCGTTGGGGATACGCAGTATTTT. Translating it yields CASSYRAGGVGDTQYF.

The rearrangement joins TRBV7-3 to TRBJ2-3; D unresolved. Germline V gives CDR1 SGHTA, CDR2 FQGTGA. V was clipped by 5 bases and J by 0 bases, with 12 bases between them. The CDR3 consists of 15 residues. CDR3 bases: TGTGCCAGCAGCCCTTTGTCGTCTAGCACAGATACGCAGTATTTT. Protein product: CASSPLSSSTDTQYF. The whole variable domain, remainder taken from reference TRBV7-3 and TRBJ2-3, is GAGVSQTPSNKVTEKGKYVELRCDPISGHTALYWYRQSLGQGPEFLIYFQGTGAADDSGLPNDRFFAVRPEGSVSTLKIQRTERGDSAVYLCASSPLSSSTDTQYFGPGTRLTVL.